Below are 27 T cell receptor beta chains sequenced from a single sample in a study of blood T cell repertoires in COVID-19. The method was immunoSEQ multiplex PCR; TCRdb's version includes in-frame clones alone and lacks a portion of them. The top ten hold approximately 8% of the sample, which has approximately 190,000 clones, 82% seen once. Sequenced sample: peripheral blood. All receptors derive from a woman aged 55-69 years with COVID-19, enrolled during active disease.

V gene TRBV3-1 (or the pseudogene TRBV3-2) combines with J gene TRBJ1-4; D gene uncertain. Germline V gene data show CDR1 as LGHDT and CDR2 as YNNKEL (reference sequence). Deletions cut 8 bases from V and 8 bases from J, with 12 bases between. The CDR3 loop spans 12 amino acids. The chain's CDR3 is CASGSGGEKLFF. Written as DNA, the CDR3 is TGTGCCAGCGGTTCGGGAGGAGAAAAACTGTTTTTT.

The chain is built from TRBV4-3 and TRBJ2-3; perhaps TRBD2 as D (6 bases). V lost 1 base to trimming and J lost 7 bases, with 15 bases between them. Germline V gene data show CDR1 as LGHNA and CDR2 as YSLEER. The CDR3 is made up of 15 amino acids. CDR3 nucleotides: TGCGCCAGCAGCCAAGTTTATCCCGGGAGTAATACGCAGTATTTT. It codes for CASSQVYPGSNTQYF.

This sequence joins TRBV18 and TRBJ2-5; 7 positions agree with TRBD2. Looked up from germline, CDR1 is KGHSH and CDR2 is LQKENI. V shed 5 bases, J shed 2 bases, and the junction held 8 bases outside the gene matches. The CDR3 sequence is 15 residues long. The CDR3 DNA follows: TGTGCCAGCTCATCTCCGGGGGGATTACAAGAGACCCAGTACTTC. This encodes CASSSPGGLQETQYF.

The chain has TRBV3-1 (or the pseudogene TRBV3-2) and TRBJ1-1, with a possible D match to TRBD1 (5 bases). Per germline, CDR1 LGHDT and CDR2 YNNKEL (reference sequence). The CDR3 is made up of 14 amino acids. V lost 6 bases and J lost 1, with 12 bases in between. The DNA of the CDR3 is TGTGCCAGCAGACGAGGGGAGGCGAACACTGAAGCTTTCTTT. Translating gives CASRRGEANTEAFF.

The chain employs TRBV7-8 and TRBJ1-1; D is unresolved. CDR3 length: 15 amino acids. Per the germline V gene, CDR1 is SGHVS and CDR2 is FQNEAQ. Trimming shortened V by 5 bases and J by 1 base, and 14 bases separated the two germline ends. The CDR3: CASSLGLGRNTEAFF. CDR3 nucleotide sequence: TGTGCCAGCAGCCTAGGTCTGGGCCGGAACACTGAAGCTTTCTTT.

The chain recombines TRBV5-1 with TRBJ2-5; 8 bases align to TRBD1. Germline CDR1 is SGHRS and CDR2 is YFSETQ. This CDR3 is built from 14 residues. V lost 0 bases to trimming and J lost 5 bases; unmatched junction nucleotides: 3. The CDR3 loop reads CASSLAGGAETQYF. The CDR3 bases are TGCGCCAGCAGCTTGGCAGGGGGCGCGGAGACCCAGTACTTC.

The V and J genes are TRBV28 and TRBJ1-1; weak D call: TRBD1 (6 bases). The CDR3 consists of 15 residues. Germline CDR1 and CDR2: MDHEN and SYDVKM. V was cut by 9 bases and J by 1 base, with 18 bases left in between. The CDR3 sequence: CASTSHGTKNTEAFF. The DNA of the CDR3 is TGTGCCAGTACTTCCCATGGGACAAAGAACACTGAAGCTTTCTTT.

This clone was counted only a few times. The CDR3 here is CASSLLPGQAYEKLFF. In DNA form, the CDR3 reads TGTGCCAGCAGCTTGCTTCCGGGACAAGCTTATGAAAAACTGTTTTTT. The chain is built from TRBV5-5 and TRBJ1-4, with D perhaps matching TRBD1 (6 bases). With 1 base removed from V and 6 bases from J, the gap between germline ends came to 16 bases. The CDR3 sequence is 16 residues long. Germline V gene data show CDR1 as SGHKS and CDR2 as YYEKEE (reference sequence).

The V call is TRBV19, the J call TRBJ1-2; TRBD1 matches 12 bases. With 5 bases clipped from V and 2 bases from J, the junction kept 9 bases outside the gene matches. The CDR3 length is 17 residues. Germline lookup yields CDR1 LNHDA and CDR2 SQIVND (reference sequence). CDR3 sequence (DNA): TGTGCCAGTAGTCTACCGGGACAGGGGGCGGAAAACTATGGCTACACCTTC. It encodes CASSLPGQGAENYGYTF.

The V and J genes are TRBV7-2 and TRBJ2-7, with 14 bases that match TRBD2. V shed 5 bases and J 5 bases; nucleotides not matched to a gene: 5. Per germline, CDR1 SGHTA and CDR2 FQGNSA. The CDR3 sequence is 15 residues long. The CDR3 DNA reads TGTGCCAGCAGCAGGGGACTAGCGGGGGTCCACGAGCAGTACGTC. Its translation: CASSRGLAGVHEQYV.

The chain employs TRBV6-1 and TRBJ1-6; D gene unclear. The CDR3 contains 14 residues. Trimming left V 3 bases short and J 6 bases short, with 9 bases between. Germline assignment: CDR1 MNHNS and CDR2 SASEGT. This CDR3 reads CASSELQSNSPLHF. The CDR3 coding sequence is TGTGCCAGCAGTGAGTTACAGTCTAATTCACCCCTCCACTTT.

This chain links TRBV6-2 or TRBV6-3 with TRBJ1-1; the D is unclear. The V end lost 6 bases, the J end lost 7 bases, and 9 bases lay between the germline ends. CDR1 MNHEY and CDR2 SVGEGT come from the germline V gene. This CDR3 has 11 residues. The CDR3 DNA follows: TGTGCCAGCAGCCTCGGTAGTGAAGCTTTCTTT. It yields the protein CASSLGSEAFF.

The rearrangement links TRBV19 to TRBJ2-7; D not resolved. V lost 5 bases to trimming and J lost 5 bases, with 7 bases between them. In germline, CDR1 is LNHDA, CDR2 SQIVND (reference sequence). The length of the CDR3 is 11 residues. Here the CDR3 reads CASSSSDEQYF. Here the CDR3 DNA reads TGTGCCAGTAGTTCCTCGGACGAGCAGTACTTC.

The genes are TRBV12-3 or TRBV12-4 and TRBJ2-1; D unresolved. The CDR3 has 13 amino acids. The V end lost 3 bases, the J end lost 9 bases, and 12 bases lay between the germline ends. The CDR3 sequence: CASSLRKLGEQFF. CDR3 nucleotide sequence: TGTGCCAGCAGTTTGAGAAAACTCGGTGAGCAGTTCTTC.

The chain combines TRBV24-1 with TRBJ2-2; D possibly corresponds to TRBD1 (6 bases). V lost 4 bases, J lost 2 bases, and 13 bases lay in between. The CDR3 loop spans 16 amino acids. Germline CDR1 reads KGHDR; CDR2 reads SFDVKD. The CDR3: CATSDQGHYNTGELFF. In nucleotides, the CDR3 is TGTGCCACCAGTGACCAGGGACATTATAACACCGGGGAGCTGTTTTTT.

This chain joins TRBV9 and TRBJ2-1; D perhaps matches TRBD2 (6 bases). CDR3 length: 15 residues. The V end lost 3 bases, the J end lost 7 bases, and 17 bases lay between the germline ends. In germline, CDR1 is SGDLS, CDR2 YYNGEE. CDR3 protein: CASSADPGSSNEQFF. The CDR3, as DNA: TGTGCCAGCAGCGCAGACCCCGGGAGTTCGAATGAGCAGTTCTTC.

This clone has only a few counts. This chain uses TRBV18 with TRBJ1-2, with D tentatively TRBD1 (5 bases). V gave up 6 bases and J gave up 4 bases, with 12 bases separating them. The CDR3 runs to 13 residues. Germline V CDR1 and CDR2: KGHSH, LQKENI. The CDR3 here is CASSQGWFYGYTF. The CDR3 bases are TGTGCCAGCTCGCAGGGATGGTTCTATGGCTACACCTTC.

The chain links TRBV19 to TRBJ2-3, with D maybe TRBD2 (5 bases). V was cut by 3 bases and J by 4 bases, with 17 bases left in between. CDR3 length equals 16 residues. The germline V gene encodes CDR1 LNHDA and CDR2 SQIVND (reference sequence). The CDR3 sequence: CASSMTHRDGSDTQYF. The CDR3 region has the DNA TGTGCCAGTAGTATGACACACCGGGATGGGTCAGATACGCAGTATTTT. Variable domain in full (rest from reference TRBV19 and TRBJ2-3): DGGITQSPKYLFRKEGQNVTLSCEQNLNHDAMYWYRQDPGQGLRLIYYSQIVNDFQKGDIAEGYSVSREKKESFPLTVTSAQKNPTAFYLCASSMTHRDGSDTQYFGPGTRLTVL.

This clone was picked up many times. The rearrangement joins TRBV4-3 to TRBJ2-2, with D tentatively TRBD2 (5 bases). In germline, CDR1 is LGHNA, CDR2 YSLEER. The V end was cut by 1 base, the J end by 5 bases, with 8 bases between. The CDR3 contains 14 residues. CDR3 DNA sequence: TGCGCCAGCAGCCAAGGGCCGGGGACCGGGGAGCTGTTTTTT. It translates to CASSQGPGTGELFF.

This chain links TRBV30 with TRBJ1-6, with 7 nucleotides matching TRBD1. The CDR3 covers 15 residues. The V segment lost 8 bases and the J segment 0 bases; nucleotides outside the gene matches: 7. CDR1 and CDR2 (germline): GTSNPN, SVGIG (reference sequence). CDR3 DNA: TGTGCCCACCGACAGGGAAGCTCCTATAATTCACCCCTCCACTTT. This encodes CAHRQGSSYNSPLHF.

This chain connects TRBV28 to TRBJ2-7; D is perhaps TRBD2 (7 bases). CDR1 and CDR2 (germline): MDHEN, SYDVKM. V was shortened by 4 bases and J by 5 bases, with 18 bases between the two germline ends. The CDR3 is 15 residues long. This chain's CDR3 is CASSSLAGDRNEQYF. CDR3 bases: TGTGCCAGCAGTTCACTTGCGGGAGACAGGAACGAGCAGTACTTC.

The chain links TRBV18 to TRBJ2-3; 9 bases agree with TRBD1. This CDR3 has 15 residues. Trimming removed 3 bases from V and 2 bases from J; junction bases left unmatched: 3. CDR1 KGHSH and CDR2 LQKENI come from the germline V gene. The DNA of the CDR3 is TGTGCCAGCTCACCGGGACAGGGCCACACAGATACGCAGTATTTT. It yields the protein CASSPGQGHTDTQYF.

The V and J genes are TRBV7-3 and TRBJ2-5; 11 bases match TRBD2. The CDR3 contains 16 residues. Germline CDR1 SGHTA, CDR2 FQGTGA. V shed 5 bases and J 4 bases; nucleotides not matched to a gene: 9. The CDR3 coding sequence is TGTGCCAGCAGCCTTAGCGGGAGGGCCGGGAGAGAGACCCAGTACTTC. This encodes CASSLSGRAGRETQYF.

The J gene is TRBJ1-4, the V gene TRBV30; D might be TRBD1 (6 bases). The CDR3 sequence is 14 residues long. From germline, CDR1 is GTSNPN and CDR2 SVGIG (reference sequence). V lost 0 bases and J lost 7, with 12 bases in between. The CDR3 DNA sequence: TGTGCCTGGAGTGTAGAGGGGGTCGGTGAAAAACTGTTTTTT. Translating gives CAWSVEGVGEKLFF.

The gene calls are TRBV4-1 and TRBJ1-1; TRBD1 matches 9 bases. Germline loops: CDR1 MGHRA, CDR2 YSYEKL. V gave up 2 bases and J gave up 0 bases; unmatched junction bases: 7. CDR3 size: 17 residues. The CDR3 DNA reads as TGCGCCAGCAGCCAACCGGGACAGGGTCTCCTGAACACTGAAGCTTTCTTT. This codes for CASSQPGQGLLNTEAFF.

The rearrangement uses TRBV28 and TRBJ1-1; perhaps TRBD1 as D (6 bases). Trimming removed 6 bases at V and 1 base at J, with 15 bases between. The CDR3 contains 15 residues. CDR1 and CDR2 (germline): MDHEN, SYDVKM. The CDR3 here is CASSLGGGGNTEAFF. CDR3 in DNA: TGTGCCAGCAGCCTTGGGGGGGGCGGGAACACTGAAGCTTTCTTT. The full variable domain, completed using reference TRBV28 and TRBJ1-1, is DVKVTQSSRYLVKRTGEKVFLECVQDMDHENMFWYRQDPGLGLRLIYFSYDVKMKEKGDIPEGYSVSREKKERFSLILESASTNQTSMYLCASSLGGGGNTEAFFGQGTRLTVV.

Regarding this clone: At the DNA level, this CDR3 is encoded by other sequences in the same sample as well. The chain employs TRBV5-1 and TRBJ1-1; 8 bases are shared with TRBD1. The CDR3 contains 14 residues. J lost 2 bases, V lost 4 bases, and 4 bases had no gene match. Germline lookup yields CDR1 SGHRS and CDR2 YFSETQ. Here the CDR3 DNA reads TGCGCCAGCAGCCAGCAGGGGGCAAACACTGAAGCTTTCTTT. Translated: CASSQQGANTEAFF.